This TCR beta chain was obtained from a study of cytomegalovirus exposure and HLA in healthy donors. General study points: The tendency of first-cohort TCR clusters to co-occur in the 90 to 150 validation repertoires emerged from a later analysis. There were some public TCRs occurring in many donors, but most TCR sequences were rare. High specificity and sensitivity for cytomegalovirus status were reported for the classifier.

Clones were sequenced by immunoSEQ multiplex PCR, and TCRdb holds only the in-frame ones, with some missing. The sample includes 250,000 to 400,000 clones, over 75% of them seen just once. The germline V gene encodes CDR1 SGHAT and CDR2 FQNNGV. The V gene end was trimmed by 5 bases and the J gene end by 5 bases; junction bases not matched to a gene: 4. CDR3 length: 15 residues. About this clone itself: The antigen is not known.

The rearrangement joins TRBV11-2 to TRBJ2-1; 12 bases agree with TRBD2. Sequenced sample: PBMCs. This sequence originates from a man aged 30 to 45 in good health and CMV-seronegative. CDR3 residues: CASSRTSGIDNEQFF. For the CDR3, the DNA is TGTGCCAGCAGCCGGACTAGCGGGATTGACAATGAGCAGTTCTTC. The full variable domain, with the rest looked up from reference TRBV11-2 and TRBJ2-1, is EAGVAQSPRYKIIEKRQSVAFWCNPISGHATLYWYQQILGQGPKLLIQFQNNGVVDDSQLPKDRFSAERLKGVDSTLKIQPAKLEDSAVYLCASSRTSGIDNEQFFGPGTRLTVL.